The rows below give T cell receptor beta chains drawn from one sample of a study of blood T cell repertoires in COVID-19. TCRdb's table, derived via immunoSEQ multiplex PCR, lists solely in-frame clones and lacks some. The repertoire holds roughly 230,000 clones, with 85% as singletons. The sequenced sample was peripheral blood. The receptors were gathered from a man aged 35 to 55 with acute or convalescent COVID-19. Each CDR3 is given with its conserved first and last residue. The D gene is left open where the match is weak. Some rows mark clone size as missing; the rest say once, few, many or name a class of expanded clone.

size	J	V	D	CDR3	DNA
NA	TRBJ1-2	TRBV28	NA	CASSLDTGVYGYTF	TGTGCCAGCAGTTTGGATACGGGGGTCTATGGCTACACCTTC
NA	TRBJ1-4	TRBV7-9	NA	CASSPQIQLEKLFF	TGTGCCAGCAGCCCCCAGATACAGCTCGAAAAACTGTTTTTT
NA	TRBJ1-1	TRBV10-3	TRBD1	CAISPDRAGSAFF	TGTGCCATCAGTCCCGACAGGGCGGGTTCAGCTTTCTTT
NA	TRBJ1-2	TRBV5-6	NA	CASSSRGGFSGYTF	TGTGCCAGCAGCTCCCGGGGGGGGTTTAGTGGCTACACCTTC
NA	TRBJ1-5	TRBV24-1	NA	CATSGRDVNQPQHF	TGTGCCACCAGTGGCAGGGATGTCAATCAGCCCCAGCATTTT
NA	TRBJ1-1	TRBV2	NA	CASIARAMNTEAFF	TGTGCCAGCATCGCGAGGGCCATGAACACTGAAGCTTTCTTT
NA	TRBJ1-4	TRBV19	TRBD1	CASSSPGQGDEKLFF	TGTGCCAGTAGTTCCCCGGGACAGGGAGACGAAAAACTGTTTTTT
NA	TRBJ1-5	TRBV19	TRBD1	CASSMPVSGRDRLGNQPQHF	TGTGCCAGTAGTATGCCCGTATCTGGCCGGGACAGATTGGGCAATCAGCCCCAGCATTTT
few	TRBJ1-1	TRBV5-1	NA	CASSLEGRGTEAFF	TGCGCCAGCAGCTTGGAAGGGAGAGGGACTGAAGCTTTCTTT
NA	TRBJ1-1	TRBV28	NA	CASSLNTVEAFF	TGTGCCAGCAGTTTGAATACAGTTGAAGCTTTCTTT
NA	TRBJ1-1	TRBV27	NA	CASKYGTTGTEAFF	TGTGCCAGCAAATACGGGACAACGGGCACTGAAGCTTTCTTT
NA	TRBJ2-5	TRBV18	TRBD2	CASSPLGGKETQYF	TGTGCCAGCTCACCACTGGGAGGGAAAGAGACCCAGTACTTC
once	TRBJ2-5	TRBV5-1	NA	CASSFNGQQETQYF	TGCGCCAGCAGCTTCAATGGCCAGCAAGAGACCCAGTACTTC
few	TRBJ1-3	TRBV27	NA	CASRDGDVSGNTIYF	TGTGCCAGCAGGGACGGGGATGTCTCTGGAAACACCATATATTTT
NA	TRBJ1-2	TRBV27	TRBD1	CASSPRQGWDGYTF	TGTGCCAGCAGTCCTCGACAGGGATGGGATGGCTACACCTTC
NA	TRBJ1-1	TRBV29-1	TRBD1	CSVIGTGELAFF	TGCAGCGTTATAGGAACAGGGGAGTTGGCTTTCTTT
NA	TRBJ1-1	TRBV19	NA	CATIMGRGDTEAFF	TGTGCCACAATAATGGGACGGGGGGACACTGAAGCTTTCTTT
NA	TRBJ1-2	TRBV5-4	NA	CASSLGPGGGSLSNYGYTF	TGTGCCAGCAGCTTGGGCCCCGGCGGCGGGTCCCTTTCTAACTATGGCTACACCTTC
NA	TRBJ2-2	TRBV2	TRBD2	CASKGTSGNTGELFF	TGTGCCAGCAAGGGGACTAGCGGGAACACCGGGGAGCTGTTTTTT
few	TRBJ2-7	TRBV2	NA	CASSEQGYEQYF	TGTGCCAGCAGTGAGCAGGGCTACGAGCAGTACTTC
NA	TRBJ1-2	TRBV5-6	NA	CASSLGQLTGGYTF	TGTGCCAGCAGCTTGGGTCAACTAACGGGTGGCTACACCTTC
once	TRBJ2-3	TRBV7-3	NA	CASSLSNAGTDTQYF	TGTGCCAGCAGCTTAAGTAACGCGGGCACAGATACGCAGTATTTT
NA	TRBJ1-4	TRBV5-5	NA	CASSFLPINEKLFF	TGTGCCAGCAGCTTTCTACCGATTAATGAAAAACTGTTTTTT
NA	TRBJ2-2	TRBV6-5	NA	CASSQGQGELFF	TGTGCCAGCAGCCAAGGACAGGGGGAGCTGTTTTTT
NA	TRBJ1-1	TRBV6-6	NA	CASSYFPQENTEAFF	TGTGCCAGCAGTTACTTCCCGCAGGAGAACACTGAAGCTTTCTTT
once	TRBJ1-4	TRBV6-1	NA	CASSEDIGTGWYEKLFF	TGTGCCAGCAGTGAAGATATCGGTACAGGGTGGTATGAAAAACTGTTTTTT
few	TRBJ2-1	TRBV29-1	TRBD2	CSVEESGGNNEQFF	TGCAGCGTTGAAGAGAGCGGGGGGAACAATGAGCAGTTCTTC
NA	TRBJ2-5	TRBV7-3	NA	CASSEGGRETQYF	TGTGCCAGCAGCGAGGGAGGTCGGGAGACCCAGTACTTC
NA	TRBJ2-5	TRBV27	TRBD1	CASSLRGPSETQYF	TGTGCCAGCAGCCTTAGGGGGCCTTCGGAGACCCAGTACTTC
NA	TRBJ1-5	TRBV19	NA	CASSRGGYQPQHF	TGTGCCAGTAGTCGGGGGGGTTATCAGCCCCAGCATTTT
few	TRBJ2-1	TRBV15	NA	CATSGLRAYNEQFF	TGTGCCACCAGCGGCTTGCGGGCCTACAATGAGCAGTTCTTC
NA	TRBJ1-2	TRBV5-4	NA	CASSLEGGHYGYTF	TGTGCCAGCAGCTTGGAAGGGGGACACTATGGCTACACCTTC
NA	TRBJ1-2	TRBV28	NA	CASSIGGGYTF	TGTGCCAGCAGTATAGGGGGTGGCTACACCTTC
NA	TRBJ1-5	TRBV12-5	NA	CASGSGMTDQPQHF	TGTGCTAGTGGTTCGGGGATGACGGATCAGCCCCAGCATTTT
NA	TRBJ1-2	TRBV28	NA	CASSLPEEPYGYTF	TGTGCCAGCAGTCTACCCGAGGAACCCTATGGCTACACCTTC
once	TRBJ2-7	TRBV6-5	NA	CASSLSGSRYEQYF	TGTGCCAGCAGTTTGTCGGGGAGTAGGTACGAGCAGTACTTC
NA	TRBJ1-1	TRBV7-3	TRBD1	CASSPLGQGGTEAFF	TGTGCCAGCAGCCCCCTGGGACAGGGCGGAACTGAAGCTTTCTTT
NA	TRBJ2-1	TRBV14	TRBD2	CASSQDLLSSYLAGASYNEQFF	TGTGCCAGCAGCCAAGATCTTTTGTCTTCGTATCTAGCGGGGGCCTCCTACAATGAGCAGTTCTTC
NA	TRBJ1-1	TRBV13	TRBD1	CASSLGRYQGASTEAFF	TGTGCCAGCAGCTTAGGCCGGTATCAGGGGGCGAGCACTGAAGCTTTCTTT
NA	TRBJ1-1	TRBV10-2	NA	CASSEGQHTEAFF	TGCGCCAGCAGTGAGGGACAGCACACTGAAGCTTTCTTT
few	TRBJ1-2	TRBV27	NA	CASKEQGSYGYTF	TGTGCCAGCAAAGAGCAGGGCAGCTATGGCTACACCTTC
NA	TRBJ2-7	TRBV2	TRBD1	CASKSGQSSYEQYF	TGTGCCAGCAAGTCGGGACAGAGCTCCTACGAGCAGTACTTC
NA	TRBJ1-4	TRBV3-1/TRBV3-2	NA	CASRATGDRGEKLFF	TGTGCCAGCAGAGCCACCGGGGATCGGGGTGAAAAACTGTTTTTT
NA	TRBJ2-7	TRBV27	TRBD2	CASREVAGVSGYEQYF	TGTGCCAGCAGGGAGGTAGCGGGGGTCTCGGGATACGAGCAGTACTTC
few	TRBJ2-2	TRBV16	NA	CASSQVRTNTGELFF	TGTGCCAGCAGCCAAGTGCGAACGAACACCGGGGAGCTGTTTTTT
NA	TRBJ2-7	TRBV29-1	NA	CSVVSSYEQYF	TGCAGCGTCGTTTCCTCCTACGAGCAGTACTTC
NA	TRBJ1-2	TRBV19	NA	CASSMGGVNGYTF	TGTGCCAGTAGTATGGGGGGAGTTAATGGCTACACCTTC
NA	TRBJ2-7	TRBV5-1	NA	CASSLGGSFEQYF	TGCGCCAGCAGCTTGGGTGGTAGTTTCGAGCAGTACTTC
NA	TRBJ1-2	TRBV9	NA	CASSVDSHRGYGYTF	TGTGCCAGCAGCGTAGACTCTCATCGGGGCTATGGCTACACCTTC
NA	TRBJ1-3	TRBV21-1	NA	CASSKFGRGKAGNTIYF	TGTGCCAGCAGCAAATTTGGCAGGGGCAAGGCTGGAAACACCATATATTTT
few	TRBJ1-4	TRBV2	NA	CASRTRPGLTDEKLFF	TGTGCCAGCAGGACCCGCCCAGGGCTGACGGATGAAAAACTGTTTTTT
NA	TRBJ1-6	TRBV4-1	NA	CASSQGDMRMAPLHF	TGCGCCAGCAGCCAAGGGGACATGCGAATGGCACCCCTCCACTTT
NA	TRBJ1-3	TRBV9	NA	CASSHPSAGPYLNTIYF	TGTGCCAGCAGCCATCCCTCGGCAGGGCCTTACCTGAACACCATATATTTT
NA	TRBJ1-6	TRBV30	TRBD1	CAWGGTGNSPLHF	TGTGCCTGGGGCGGGACAGGGAATTCACCCCTCCACTTT
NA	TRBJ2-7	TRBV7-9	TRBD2	CASSLVRGEIYEQYF	TGTGCCAGCAGCTTAGTACGGGGGGAGATCTACGAGCAGTACTTC
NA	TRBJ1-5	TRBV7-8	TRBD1	CASSLEDRVVQPQHF	TGTGCCAGCAGCTTAGAAGACAGGGTGGTTCAGCCCCAGCATTTT
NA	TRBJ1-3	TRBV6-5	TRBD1	CASSYSGQVSGNTIYF	TGTGCCAGCAGTTACTCGGGACAGGTCTCTGGAAACACCATATATTTT
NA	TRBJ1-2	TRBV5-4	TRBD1	CASSRQGPYGYTF	TGTGCCAGCAGCCGACAGGGGCCCTATGGCTACACCTTC
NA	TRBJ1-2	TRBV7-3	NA	CASSSSVPLLGYTF	TGTGCCAGCAGCTCGTCAGTACCCCTTTTGGGCTACACCTTC
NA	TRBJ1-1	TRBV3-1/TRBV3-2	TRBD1	CASSQRDRINTEAFF	TGTGCCAGCAGCCAACGGGACAGGATAAACACTGAAGCTTTCTTT